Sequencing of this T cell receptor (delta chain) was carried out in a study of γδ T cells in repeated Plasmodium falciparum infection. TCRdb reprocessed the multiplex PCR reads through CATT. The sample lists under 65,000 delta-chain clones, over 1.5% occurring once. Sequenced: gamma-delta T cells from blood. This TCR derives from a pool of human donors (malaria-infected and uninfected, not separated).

CDR3 residues: CALGEYFFLQVWGVTLTAQLFF. As DNA, the CDR3 is TGTGCTCTTGGGGAATATTTCTTCCTACAAGTCTGGGGAGTCACTTTGACAGCACAACTCTTCTTT. The V call is TRDV1, the J call TRDJ2, with TRDD2 identical over 8 bases. The J gene comes from matching the DNA to germline here; TCRdb lacks it. CDR1 and CDR2 from the germline V gene are TSWWSYY and QGS. The trim removed 2 bases at V and 0 bases at J, leaving 20 bases unmatched. The CDR3 is 22 amino acids.